One sample yielded the 7 T cell receptor beta chains listed below, sequenced in a study of radiotherapy plus CTLA-4 blockade in lung cancer. The table came from immunoSEQ multiplex PCR; TCRdb's copy has only in-frame clones and leaves some out. The sample shows under 95,000 clones, 78% of them seen only once. This material consisted of peripheral blood, taken from a patient treated with radiotherapy plus ipilimumab. The receptors here all came from a human donor with non-small cell lung cancer whose response to radiotherapy plus ipilimumab could not be evaluated. Some clones in this sample may be carry-over from other donors' samples.

J is TRBJ2-2 and V is TRBV4-1; 9 bases fit TRBD1. Germline trimming cut 8 bases from V and 1 base from J; bases unmatched to any gene: 8. The V gene's germline CDR1 is MGHRA and CDR2 YSYEKL. This CDR3 is built from 16 residues. The CDR3 reads CASAQRGQGNTGELFF. The DNA of the CDR3 is TGCGCCAGCGCCCAAAGGGGACAGGGGAACACCGGGGAGCTGTTTTTT.

This chain joins TRBV5-1 and TRBJ2-5, with 8 bases lining up with TRBD2. Losses at the gene ends were 0 bases for V and 2 bases for J; bases not matched to a gene: 9. This CDR3 has 17 amino acids. CDR1 is SGHRS, CDR2 YFSETQ, per germline. The CDR3 region is CASSLGPSGGGQETQYF. CDR3 DNA sequence: TGCGCCAGCAGCTTGGGACCCAGCGGCGGGGGGCAAGAGACCCAGTACTTC. The variable domain in full, completed from reference TRBV5-1 and TRBJ2-5, reads KAGVTQTPRYLIKTRGQQVTLSCSPISGHRSVSWYQQTPGQGLQFLFEYFSETQRNKGNFPGRFSGRQFSNSRSEMNVSTLELGDSALYLCASSLGPSGGGQETQYFGPGTRLLVL.

The CDR3, as DNA: TGTGCCAGCAGTCGGACTCCGAACACCGGGGAGCTGTTTTTT. It is translated as CASSRTPNTGELFF. The rearrangement uses TRBV6-5 and TRBJ2-2; D is perhaps TRBD2 (5 bases). Per the germline V gene, CDR1 is MNHEY and CDR2 is SVGAGI. This CDR3 is 14 amino acids long. Trimming shortened V by 5 bases and J by 0 bases, and 7 bases separated the two germline ends.

The J gene is TRBJ2-2, the V gene TRBV7-3; 9 bases line up with TRBD1. J gave up 2 bases and V 5 bases, and 6 bases lay outside the gene matches. CDR1 SGHTA and CDR2 FQGTGA come from the germline V gene. This CDR3 is built from 16 residues. CDR3 nucleotides: TGTGCCAGCAGCCTCCCGACAGGGGGAAACACCGGGGAGCTGTTTTTT. It codes for CASSLPTGGNTGELFF.

The chain has TRBV9 and TRBJ2-1; 8 bases are shared with TRBD2. The CDR3 has 15 residues. Losses at the gene ends were 0 bases for V and 4 bases for J; bases not matched to a gene: 3. Germline V CDR1 and CDR2: SGDLS, YYNGEE. For the CDR3, the DNA is TGTGCCAGCAGCGTAGAAGCGGGGGTATACAATGAGCAGTTCTTC. It yields the protein CASSVEAGVYNEQFF.

V usage is TRBV2 and J usage is TRBJ1-2; D is unresolved. This CDR3 spans 15 amino acids. Germline V gives CDR1 SNHLY, CDR2 FYNNEI. V dropped 6 bases and J dropped 4 bases, with 18 bases sitting between them. CDR3 nucleotides: TGTGCCAGCAGCCAGGTCCTTTCCGCCCTCTATGGCTACACCTTC. Protein: CASSQVLSALYGYTF. Looking up the rest from reference TRBV2 and TRBJ1-2 gives the full variable domain: EPEVTQTPSHQVTQMGQEVILRCVPISNHLYFYWYRQILGQKVEFLVSFYNNEISEKSEIFDDQFSVERPDGSNFTLKIRSTKLEDSAMYFCASSQVLSALYGYTFGSGTRLTVV.

The chain has TRBV6-5 and TRBJ2-7; D possibly corresponds to TRBD2 (6 bases). This CDR3 has 12 amino acids. V gave up 0 bases and J gave up 6 bases, with 6 bases separating them. Germline CDR1 reads MNHEY; CDR2 reads SVGAGI. Here the CDR3 DNA reads TGTGCCAGCAGTTACTCGGGAGGCGAGCAGTACTTC. It specifies CASSYSGGEQYF.